The clone carrying this T cell receptor (beta chain) is a singleton in its sample. Antigen specificity is unknown. The V end was cut by 6 bases, the J end by 5 bases, with 10 bases between. CDR1 and CDR2 (germline): DFQATT, SNEGSKA (reference sequence). The CDR3 runs to 11 residues. This sample is drawn from a study of OX40 agonist ivuxolimab in advanced cancers. Overall study: A history of anti-PD-1, anti-PD-L1 or anti-CTLA-4 therapy was acceptable, and approximately 41% had some. Study results and caveats: CD4+ and CD8+ blood T cells expanded clonally by week 6 at 0.1 to 3.0 mg/kg. Some of the nonresponding patients also showed low levels of normalized T-cell clonal expansion.

Profiled with immunoSEQ multiplex PCR; TCRdb holds only in-frame clones, not every one. Here the sample spans 55,000 to 70,000 clones, approximately 82% being singletons. This TCR derives from an adult with an advanced solid tumor such as melanoma, head and neck, liver or kidney cancer. The sequencing here drew on CD4+ or CD8+ T cells sorted from blood, taken in a trial of the OX40 agonist ivuxolimab. The rearrangement joins TRBV20-1 to TRBJ1-2; unclear D gene. This CDR3 reads CSAGSKYGYTF. CDR3 DNA: TGCAGTGCCGGGAGCAAGTATGGCTACACCTTC.